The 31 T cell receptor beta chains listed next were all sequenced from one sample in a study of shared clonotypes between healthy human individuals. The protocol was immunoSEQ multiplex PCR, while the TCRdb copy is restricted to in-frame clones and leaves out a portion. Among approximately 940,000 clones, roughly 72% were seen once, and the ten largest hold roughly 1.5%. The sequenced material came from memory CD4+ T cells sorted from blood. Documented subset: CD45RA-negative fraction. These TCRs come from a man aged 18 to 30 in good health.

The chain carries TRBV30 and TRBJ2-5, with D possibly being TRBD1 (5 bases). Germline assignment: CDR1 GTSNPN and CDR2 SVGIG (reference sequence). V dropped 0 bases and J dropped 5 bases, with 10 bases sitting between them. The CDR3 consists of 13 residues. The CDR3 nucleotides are TGTGCCTGGAGTGTACAAGGGGTGGAGACCCAGTACTTC. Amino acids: CAWSVQGVETQYF.

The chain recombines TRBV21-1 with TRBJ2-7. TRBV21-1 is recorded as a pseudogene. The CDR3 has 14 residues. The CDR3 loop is CANKFRDGRYEQYF. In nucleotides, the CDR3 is TGTGCCAACAAATTCCGGGACGGTCGATACGAGCAGTACTTC.

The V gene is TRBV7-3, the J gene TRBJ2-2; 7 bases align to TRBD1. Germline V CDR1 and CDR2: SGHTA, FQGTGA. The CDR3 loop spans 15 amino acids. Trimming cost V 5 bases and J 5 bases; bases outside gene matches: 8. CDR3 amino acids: CASSPGGDGTGELFF. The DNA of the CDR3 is TGTGCCAGCAGCCCAGGGGGTGATGGGACCGGGGAGCTGTTTTTT.

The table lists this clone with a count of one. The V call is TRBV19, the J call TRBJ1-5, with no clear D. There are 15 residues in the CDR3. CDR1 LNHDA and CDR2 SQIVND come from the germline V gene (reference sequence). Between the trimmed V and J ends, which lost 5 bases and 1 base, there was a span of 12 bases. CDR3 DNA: TGTGCCAGTAGTTATCAGGACCTGAGCAATCAGCCCCAGCATTTT. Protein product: CASSYQDLSNQPQHF.

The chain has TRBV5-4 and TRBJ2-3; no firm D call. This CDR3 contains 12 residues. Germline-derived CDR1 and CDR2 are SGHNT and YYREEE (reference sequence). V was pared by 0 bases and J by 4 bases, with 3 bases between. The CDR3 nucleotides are TGTGCCAGCAGCTTGGAGGCAGATACGCAGTATTTT. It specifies CASSLEADTQYF.

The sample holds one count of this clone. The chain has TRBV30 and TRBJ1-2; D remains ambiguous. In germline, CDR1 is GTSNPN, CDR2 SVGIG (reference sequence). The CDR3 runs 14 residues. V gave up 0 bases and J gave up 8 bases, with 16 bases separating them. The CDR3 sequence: CAWSVSKQTIGYTF. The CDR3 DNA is TGTGCCTGGAGTGTATCTAAACAGACTATAGGCTACACCTTC.

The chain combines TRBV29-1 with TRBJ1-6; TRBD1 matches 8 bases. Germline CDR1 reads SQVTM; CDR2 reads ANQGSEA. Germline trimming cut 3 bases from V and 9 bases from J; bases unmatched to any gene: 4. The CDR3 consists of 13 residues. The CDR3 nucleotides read TGCAGCGTTGATGCAGGGGGCGGTTCACCCCTCCACTTT. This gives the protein CSVDAGGGSPLHF.

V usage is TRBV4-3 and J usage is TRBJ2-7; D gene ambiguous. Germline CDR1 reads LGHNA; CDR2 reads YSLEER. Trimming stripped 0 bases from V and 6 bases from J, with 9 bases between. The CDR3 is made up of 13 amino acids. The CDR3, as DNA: TGCGCCAGCAGCCAAGATCGCGGTTTCGAGCAGTACTTC. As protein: CASSQDRGFEQYF.

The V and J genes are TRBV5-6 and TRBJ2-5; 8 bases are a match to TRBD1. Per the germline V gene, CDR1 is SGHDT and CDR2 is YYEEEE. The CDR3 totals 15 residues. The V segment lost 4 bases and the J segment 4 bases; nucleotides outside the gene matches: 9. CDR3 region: CASSIPRGRLETQYF. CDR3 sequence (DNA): TGTGCCAGCAGCATCCCCAGGGGGCGCCTAGAGACCCAGTACTTC.

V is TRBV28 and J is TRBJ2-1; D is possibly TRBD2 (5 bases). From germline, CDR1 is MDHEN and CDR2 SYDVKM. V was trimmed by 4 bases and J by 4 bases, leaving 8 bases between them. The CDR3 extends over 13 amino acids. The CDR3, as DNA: TGTGCCAGCAGTTGGGAGAGATACAATGAGCAGTTCTTC. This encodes CASSWERYNEQFF. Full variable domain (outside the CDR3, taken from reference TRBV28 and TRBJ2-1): DVKVTQSSRYLVKRTGEKVFLECVQDMDHENMFWYRQDPGLGLRLIYFSYDVKMKEKGDIPEGYSVSREKKERFSLILESASTNQTSMYLCASSWERYNEQFFGPGTRLTVL.

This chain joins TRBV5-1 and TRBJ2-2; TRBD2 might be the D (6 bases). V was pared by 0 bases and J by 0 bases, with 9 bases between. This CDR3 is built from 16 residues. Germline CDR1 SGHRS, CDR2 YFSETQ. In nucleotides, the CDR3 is TGCGCCAGCAGCTTGGTGGAGGGGTCGAACACCGGGGAGCTGTTTTTT. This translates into CASSLVEGSNTGELFF.

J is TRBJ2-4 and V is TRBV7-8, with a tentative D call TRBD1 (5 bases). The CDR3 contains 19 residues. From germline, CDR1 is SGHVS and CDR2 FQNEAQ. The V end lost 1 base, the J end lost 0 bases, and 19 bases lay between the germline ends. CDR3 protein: CASSLEGMGRALAKNIQYF. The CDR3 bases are TGTGCCAGCAGCTTAGAGGGCATGGGCAGGGCCCTAGCCAAAAACATTCAGTACTTC.

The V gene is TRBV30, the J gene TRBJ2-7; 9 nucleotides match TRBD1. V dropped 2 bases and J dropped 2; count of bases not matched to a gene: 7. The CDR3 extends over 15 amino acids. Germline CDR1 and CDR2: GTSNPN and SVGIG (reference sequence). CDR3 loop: CAWSKRQGVAYEQYF. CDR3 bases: TGTGCCTGGAGTAAAAGACAGGGGGTCGCCTACGAGCAGTACTTC. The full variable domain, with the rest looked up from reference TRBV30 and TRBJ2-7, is SQTIHQWPATLVQPVGSPLSLECTVEGTSNPNLYWYRQAAGRGLQLLFYSVGIGQISSEVPQNLSASRPQDRQFILSSKKLLLSDSGFYLCAWSKRQGVAYEQYFGPGTRLTVT.

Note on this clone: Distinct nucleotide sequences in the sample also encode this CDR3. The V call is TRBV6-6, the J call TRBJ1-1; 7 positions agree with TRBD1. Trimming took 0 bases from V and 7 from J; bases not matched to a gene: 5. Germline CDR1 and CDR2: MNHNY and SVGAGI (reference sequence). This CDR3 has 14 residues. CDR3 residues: CASSYSRGGFEAFF. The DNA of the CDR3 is TGTGCCAGCAGTTACTCGAGAGGGGGCTTTGAAGCTTTCTTT.

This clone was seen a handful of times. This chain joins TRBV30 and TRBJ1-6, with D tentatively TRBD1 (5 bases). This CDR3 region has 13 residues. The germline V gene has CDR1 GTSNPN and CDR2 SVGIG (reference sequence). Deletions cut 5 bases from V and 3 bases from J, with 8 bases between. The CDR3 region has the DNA TGTGCCTGGCGACAGAACTATAATTCACCCCTCCACTTT. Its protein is CAWRQNYNSPLHF.

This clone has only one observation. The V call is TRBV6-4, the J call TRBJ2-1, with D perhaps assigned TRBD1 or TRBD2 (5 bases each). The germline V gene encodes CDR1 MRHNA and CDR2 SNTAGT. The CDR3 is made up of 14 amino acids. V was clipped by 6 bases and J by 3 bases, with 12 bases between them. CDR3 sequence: CASRNRDDYNEQFF. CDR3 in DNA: TGTGCCAGCAGGAACCGGGACGACTACAATGAGCAGTTCTTC.

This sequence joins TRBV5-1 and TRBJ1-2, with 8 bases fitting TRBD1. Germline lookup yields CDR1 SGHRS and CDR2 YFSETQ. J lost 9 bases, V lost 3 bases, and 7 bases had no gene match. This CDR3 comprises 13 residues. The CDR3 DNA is TGCGCCAGCAGCTCCGGACAGGGTCTGAGCTACACCTTC. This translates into CASSSGQGLSYTF.

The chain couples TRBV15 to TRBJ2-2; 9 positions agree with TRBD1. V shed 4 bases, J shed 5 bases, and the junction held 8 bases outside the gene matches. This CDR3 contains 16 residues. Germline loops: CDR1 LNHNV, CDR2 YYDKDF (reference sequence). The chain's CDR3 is CATSMLWTGETGELFF. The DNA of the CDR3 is TGTGCCACCAGCATGCTTTGGACAGGGGAGACCGGGGAGCTGTTTTTT.

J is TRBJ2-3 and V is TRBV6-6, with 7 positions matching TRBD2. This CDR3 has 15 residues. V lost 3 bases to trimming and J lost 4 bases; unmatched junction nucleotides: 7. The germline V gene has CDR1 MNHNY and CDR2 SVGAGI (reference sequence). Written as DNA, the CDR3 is TGTGCCAGCAGTTATAGTAGACTAGCTGCAGATACGCAGTATTTT. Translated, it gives CASSYSRLAADTQYF.

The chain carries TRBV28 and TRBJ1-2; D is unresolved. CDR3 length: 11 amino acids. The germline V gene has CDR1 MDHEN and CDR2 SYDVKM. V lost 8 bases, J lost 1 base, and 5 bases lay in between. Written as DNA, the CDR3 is TGTGCCAGCGGATATAACTATGGCTACACCTTC. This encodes CASGYNYGYTF.

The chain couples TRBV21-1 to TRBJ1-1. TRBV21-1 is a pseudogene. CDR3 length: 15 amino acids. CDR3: CASSTEGVWDTEAFF. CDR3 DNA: TGTGCCAGCAGCACGGAGGGGGTGTGGGACACTGAAGCTTTCTTT.

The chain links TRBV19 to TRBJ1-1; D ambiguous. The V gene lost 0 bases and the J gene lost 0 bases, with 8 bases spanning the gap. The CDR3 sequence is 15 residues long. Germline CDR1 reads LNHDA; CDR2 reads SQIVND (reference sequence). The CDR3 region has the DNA TGTGCCAGTAGTATAGAGGGGTCAATGAACACTGAAGCTTTCTTT. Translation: CASSIEGSMNTEAFF.

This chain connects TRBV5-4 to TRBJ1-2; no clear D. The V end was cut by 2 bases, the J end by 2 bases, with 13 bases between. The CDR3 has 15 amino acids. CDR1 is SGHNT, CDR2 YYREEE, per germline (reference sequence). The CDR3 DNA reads TGTGCCAGCAGCTTACGCGAAGGGCCAAACTATGGCTACACCTTC. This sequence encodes CASSLREGPNYGYTF.

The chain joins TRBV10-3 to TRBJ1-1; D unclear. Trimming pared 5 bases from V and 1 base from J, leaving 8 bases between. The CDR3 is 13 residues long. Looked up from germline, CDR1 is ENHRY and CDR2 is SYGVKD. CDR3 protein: CAISQEPNTEAFF. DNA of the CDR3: TGTGCCATCAGTCAAGAACCGAACACTGAAGCTTTCTTT.

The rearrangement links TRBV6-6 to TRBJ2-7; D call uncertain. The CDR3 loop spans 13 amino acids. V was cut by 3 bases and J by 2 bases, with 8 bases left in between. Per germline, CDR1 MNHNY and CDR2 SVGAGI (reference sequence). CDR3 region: CASSYAQAYEQYF. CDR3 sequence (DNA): TGTGCCAGCAGTTATGCCCAGGCCTACGAGCAGTACTTC.

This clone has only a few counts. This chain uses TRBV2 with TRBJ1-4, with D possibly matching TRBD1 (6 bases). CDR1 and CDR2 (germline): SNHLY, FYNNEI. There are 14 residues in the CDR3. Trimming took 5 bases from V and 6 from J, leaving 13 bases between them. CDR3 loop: CASSTGSGHEKLFF. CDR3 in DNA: TGTGCCAGCAGTACAGGGTCCGGTCATGAAAAACTGTTTTTT. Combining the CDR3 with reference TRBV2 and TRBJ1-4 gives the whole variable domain EPEVTQTPSHQVTQMGQEVILRCVPISNHLYFYWYRQILGQKVEFLVSFYNNEISEKSEIFDDQFSVERPDGSNFTLKIRSTKLEDSAMYFCASSTGSGHEKLFFGSGTQLSVL.

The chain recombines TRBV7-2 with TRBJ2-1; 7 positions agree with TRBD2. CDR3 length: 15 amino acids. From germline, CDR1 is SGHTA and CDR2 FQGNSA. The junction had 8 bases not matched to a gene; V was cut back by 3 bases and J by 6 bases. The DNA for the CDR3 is TGTGCCAGCAGCTTCGGAGGGAGGGTCGGCAATGAGCAGTTCTTC. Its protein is CASSFGGRVGNEQFF.

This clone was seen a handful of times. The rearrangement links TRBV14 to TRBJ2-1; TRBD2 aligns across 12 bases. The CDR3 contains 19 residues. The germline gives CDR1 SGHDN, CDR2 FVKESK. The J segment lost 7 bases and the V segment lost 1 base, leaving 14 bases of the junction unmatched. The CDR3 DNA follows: TGTGCCAGCAGCCAAGTACGCCTAGCGGGGGGGCCAGGAATGAATGAGCAGTTCTTC. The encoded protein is CASSQVRLAGGPGMNEQFF.

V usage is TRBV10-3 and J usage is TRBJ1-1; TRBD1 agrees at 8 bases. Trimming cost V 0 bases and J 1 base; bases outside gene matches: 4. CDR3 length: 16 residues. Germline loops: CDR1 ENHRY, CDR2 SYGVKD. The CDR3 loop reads CAISESQGQANTEAFF. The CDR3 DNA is TGTGCCATCAGTGAGTCGCAGGGACAGGCGAACACTGAAGCTTTCTTT.

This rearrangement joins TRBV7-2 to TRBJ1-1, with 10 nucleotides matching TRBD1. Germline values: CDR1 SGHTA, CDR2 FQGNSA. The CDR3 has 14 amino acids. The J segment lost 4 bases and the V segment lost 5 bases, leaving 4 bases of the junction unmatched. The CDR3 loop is CASSTRDRGTEAFF. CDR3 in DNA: TGTGCCAGCAGCACACGGGACAGGGGCACTGAAGCTTTCTTT.

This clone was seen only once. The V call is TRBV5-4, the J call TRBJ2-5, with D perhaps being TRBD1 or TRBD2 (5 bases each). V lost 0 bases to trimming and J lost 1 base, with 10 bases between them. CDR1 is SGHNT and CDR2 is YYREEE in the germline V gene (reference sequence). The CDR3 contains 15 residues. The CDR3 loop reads CASSLEGTLQETQYF. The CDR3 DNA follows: TGTGCCAGCAGCTTGGAGGGGACCCTCCAAGAGACCCAGTACTTC.